These 14 T cell receptor beta chains came from one sample sequenced in a study of blood T cells in healthy people across ages. Primed by a sample-barcoded 5' primer and a J-beta primer mix, a second PCR proceeded for about 7 to 11 cycles. A single record per CDR3 protein comes from TCRdb applying MiXCR to the 5' RACE reads. The table lists about 940,000 distinct CDR3 sequences, 48% of them singletons. Specimen: blood. These receptors were collected from a man aged 30 to 45 in good health.

The table lists this clonotype with a few counts. The rearrangement links TRBV27 to TRBJ2-7; D is possibly TRBD2 (5 bases). The CDR3 is 15 residues long. The V end was cut by 5 bases, the J end by 0 bases, with 14 bases between. Germline assignment: CDR1 MNHEY and CDR2 SMNVEV (reference sequence). CDR3 bases: TGTGCCAGCAGTGCGGGCAGACGCAGCTCCTACGAGCAGTACTTC. Encoded protein: CASSAGRRSSYEQYF.

The chain links TRBV10-3 to TRBJ2-1, with 9 bases fitting TRBD2. TRBJ2-7 matches the DNA end more closely, so the J call is doubtful. CDR3 length: 15 residues. Germline loops: CDR1 ENHRY, CDR2 SYGVKD. CDR3 region: CAISSGGYSYNEQYF. The CDR3, as DNA: TGTGCCATCAGCAGCGGGGGGTACTCCTACAATGAGCAGTACTTC.

The chain carries TRBV11-2 and TRBJ2-3; 10 bases align to TRBD1. The ends lost 5 bases at V and 5 bases at J; junction bases unmatched: 4. Germline V gives CDR1 SGHAT, CDR2 FQNNGV. This CDR3 is 14 amino acids long. CDR3 residues: CASSRQGALDTQYF. The CDR3 nucleotides are TGTGCCAGCAGCCGACAGGGGGCTTTAGATACGCAGTATTTT.

The rearrangement uses TRBV7-9 and TRBJ1-4; 10 bases agree with TRBD1. The V gene's germline CDR1 is SEHNR and CDR2 FQNEAQ (reference sequence). J gave up 8 bases and V 5 bases, and 5 bases lay outside the gene matches. The length of the CDR3 is 14 residues. This chain's CDR3 is CASSNRDRGEKLFF. Written as DNA, the CDR3 is TGTGCCAGCAGCAACCGGGACAGGGGCGAAAAACTGTTTTTT.

The chain is built from TRBV28 and TRBJ2-5; D not certain. Between the trimmed V and J ends, which lost 4 bases and 5 bases, there was a span of 8 bases. This CDR3 has 12 amino acids. The germline gives CDR1 MDHEN, CDR2 SYDVKM. CDR3 sequence: CASSYNKETQYF. CDR3 coding DNA: TGTGCCAGCAGTTATAATAAGGAGACCCAGTACTTC.

This clonotype was recorded a few times. The rearrangement uses TRBV4-2 and TRBJ1-6, with TRBD1 matching over 8 bases. V gave up 1 base and J gave up 0 bases; unmatched junction bases: 2. In germline, CDR1 is LGHNA, CDR2 YNFKEQ. This CDR3 contains 17 residues. The CDR3: CASSQAQGGSYNSPLHF. The CDR3 nucleotides are TGTGCCAGCAGCCAAGCACAGGGGGGCTCCTATAATTCACCCCTCCACTTT.

V usage is TRBV7-9 and J usage is TRBJ2-7; D ambiguous. V was cut by 5 bases and J by 5 bases, with 10 bases left in between. This CDR3 is built from 12 residues. The germline V gene encodes CDR1 SEHNR and CDR2 FQNEAQ (reference sequence). The CDR3 nucleotides are TGTGCCAGCAGCCCCGAATGGGACGAGCAGTACTTC. It translates to CASSPEWDEQYF.

This clonotype was counted only a few times. The chain carries TRBV29-1 and TRBJ2-7; D may be TRBD1 or TRBD2 (6 bases each). This CDR3 comprises 13 residues. The germline V and J ends were trimmed by 5 bases and 7 bases, with 18 bases remaining between them. Germline lookup yields CDR1 SQVTM and CDR2 ANQGSEA. CDR3 region: CSVHSVRGREQYF. CDR3 DNA sequence: TGCAGCGTTCACAGCGTTAGGGGGAGGGAGCAGTACTTC.

The chain joins TRBV6-1 to TRBJ2-3; D assignment may be TRBD1 or TRBD2 (6 bases each). This CDR3 is built from 15 residues. The ends were cut back, 6 bases at V and 0 bases at J, with 13 bases in the middle. CDR1 and CDR2 (germline): MNHNS, SASEGT. CDR3 residues: CASRTEGVSTDTQYF. CDR3 coding DNA: TGTGCCAGCAGGACGGAGGGGGTTAGCACAGATACGCAGTATTTT.

The V call is TRBV6-2 or TRBV6-3, the J call TRBJ1-5; 10 positions agree with TRBD1. This CDR3 comprises 17 residues. The germline V gene has CDR1 MNHEY and CDR2 SVGEGT. V lost 6 bases and J lost 0; bases outside the gene matches: 8. As DNA, the CDR3 is TGTGCCAGCAGAAGAGGACAGGGGGATTATAGCAATCAGCCCCAGCATTTT. It translates to CASRRGQGDYSNQPQHF.

The chain carries TRBV20-1 and TRBJ2-7; 11 bases match TRBD2. The end of the DNA fits TRBJ2-5 better, so the J call may be wrong. The V gene's germline CDR1 is DFQATT and CDR2 SNEGSKA (reference sequence). This CDR3 comprises 16 residues. The CDR3 sequence: CSATPSDSGGGETQYF. The CDR3 DNA sequence: TGCAGTGCTACCCCCTCTGATAGCGGGGGGGGAGAGACCCAGTACTTC.

This clonotype was counted between two and nine times. The V and J genes are TRBV28 and TRBJ2-7, with 9 bases that match TRBD1. The germline gives CDR1 MDHEN, CDR2 SYDVKM. V gave up 3 bases and J gave up 1 base; unmatched junction bases: 4. This CDR3 spans 15 amino acids. CDR3 nucleotides: TGTGCCAGCAGTTTCGGGACAGGGTTTTCCTACGAGCAGTACTTC. Translated: CASSFGTGFSYEQYF. Supplemented by reference TRBV28 and TRBJ2-7, the full variable domain reads DVKVTQSSRYLVKRTGEKVFLECVQDMDHENMFWYRQDPGLGLRLIYFSYDVKMKEKGDIPEGYSVSREKKERFSLILESASTNQTSMYLCASSFGTGFSYEQYFGPGTRLTVT.

Only a few counts were recorded for this clonotype. This sequence joins TRBV20-1 and TRBJ2-3; 8 bases line up with TRBD2. V shed 1 base, J shed 6 bases, and the junction held 9 bases outside the gene matches. The CDR3 is 15 amino acids. Germline V gene data show CDR1 as DFQATT and CDR2 as SNEGSKA (reference sequence). CDR3 loop: CSARAPGLGSDTQYF. The CDR3, as DNA: TGCAGTGCTAGAGCCCCGGGACTAGGGTCCGATACGCAGTATTTT.

This clonotype turned up a few times. The CDR3 DNA follows: TGCGCCAGCAGCCAAGAACGAGGACTCTCTACAAGCAACACCTTC. Translated: CASSQERGLSTSNTF. The chain links TRBV4-1 to TRBJ1-2, with D unclear. CDR3 length: 15 residues. Germline lookup yields CDR1 MGHRA and CDR2 YSYEKL. V lost 0 bases, J lost 12 bases, and 20 bases lay in between.